These T cell receptor beta chains were read from a single sample in a study of blood T cells in healthy people across ages. TCRdb independently ran MiXCR on the 5' RACE reads; one entry per CDR3 protein. This sample carries roughly 1.7 million distinct CDR3 sequences, almost 35% of them seen once, and the ten largest clones take about 11%. Sequencing was carried out using blood. The receptors come from a young woman in good health. Both conserved end residues are part of each CDR3. The order of the fields is D gene, J gene, V gene, clone size, CDR3 DNA, CDR3 protein. D genes are given only for firm matches. The size field is filled for only some rows; it gives once, few, many or a size class.

d_gene: -
j_gene: TRBJ1-2
v_gene: TRBV6-2/TRBV6-3
abundance: -
CDR3nt: TGTGCCAGCAGCCCCTTAAGATCCAATGGCTACACCTTC
CDR3aa: CASSPLRSNGYTF

d_gene: TRBD1
j_gene: TRBJ2-3
v_gene: TRBV2
abundance: -
CDR3nt: TGTGCCAGCAGTGCCGGGACAGGGCAAACAGATACGCAGTATTTT
CDR3aa: CASSAGTGQTDTQYF

d_gene: -
j_gene: TRBJ2-3
v_gene: TRBV11-2
abundance: -
CDR3nt: TGTGCCAGCAGCTTAGATGTGTTCTACACAGATACGCAGTATTTT
CDR3aa: CASSLDVFYTDTQYF

d_gene: TRBD1
j_gene: TRBJ2-3
v_gene: TRBV6-1
abundance: few
CDR3nt: TGTGCTAGCAGTGCCCGGGACAGGGGCGCTGCCTCTTCTCATACGCAGTATTTT
CDR3aa: CASSARDRGAASSHTQYF

d_gene: -
j_gene: TRBJ2-7
v_gene: TRBV20-1
abundance: few
CDR3nt: TGCAGTGCTAGAACACAAGACAGAAGTGAGCAGTACTTC
CDR3aa: CSARTQDRSEQYF

d_gene: -
j_gene: TRBJ1-1
v_gene: TRBV10-3
abundance: -
CDR3nt: TGTGCCATCAGTGAAGTACTGCCGAACACTGGAGCTTTCTTT
CDR3aa: CAISEVLPNTGAFF

d_gene: TRBD2
j_gene: TRBJ2-4
v_gene: TRBV27
abundance: -
CDR3nt: TGTGCCAGCAGCGCCTTCGGGACTAGCGGGGTTCAGTACTTC
CDR3aa: CASSAFGTSGVQYF

d_gene: -
j_gene: TRBJ2-1
v_gene: TRBV10-3
abundance: many
CDR3nt: TGTGCCATGCGGACAGACTACAATGAGCAGTTCTTC
CDR3aa: CAMRTDYNEQFF

d_gene: -
j_gene: TRBJ2-1
v_gene: TRBV6-1
abundance: few
CDR3nt: TGTGCCAGCAGTGGATACGTGGGGGTCTACAATGAGCAGTTCTTC
CDR3aa: CASSGYVGVYNEQFF

d_gene: TRBD1
j_gene: TRBJ2-7
v_gene: TRBV27
abundance: -
CDR3nt: TGTGCCACCGGGACAGGTGGATACGAGCAGTACTTC
CDR3aa: CATGTGGYEQYF

d_gene: -
j_gene: TRBJ1-5
v_gene: TRBV21-1
abundance: -
CDR3nt: TGTGCCAGCAGCAAATGGAACCCTAATGACAGGGATCAGCCCCAGCATTTT
CDR3aa: CASSKWNPNDRDQPQHF

d_gene: -
j_gene: TRBJ1-6
v_gene: TRBV9
abundance: -
CDR3nt: TGTGCCAGCAGCGCTAAAGAGAGTAGTAATTCACCCCTCCACTTT
CDR3aa: CASSAKESSNSPLHF

d_gene: -
j_gene: TRBJ2-3
v_gene: TRBV6-5
abundance: -
CDR3nt: TGTGCCAGCAGTTACTCTTCGGGAGATACGCAGTATTTT
CDR3aa: CASSYSSGDTQYF

d_gene: -
j_gene: TRBJ2-1
v_gene: TRBV9
abundance: -
CDR3nt: TGTGCCAGCAGCGCCAGAGGGGGTAGCAATGAGCAGTTCTTC
CDR3aa: CASSARGGSNEQFF

d_gene: -
j_gene: TRBJ2-7
v_gene: TRBV20-1
abundance: -
CDR3nt: TGCAGTGCCATTGCTGCCTCCTACGAGCAGTACTTC
CDR3aa: CSAIAASYEQYF

d_gene: -
j_gene: TRBJ1-2
v_gene: TRBV4-1
abundance: -
CDR3nt: TGCGCCAGCAGCCAGGCAGGGTCAGACTATGGCTACACCTTC
CDR3aa: CASSQAGSDYGYTF

d_gene: TRBD1
j_gene: TRBJ1-2
v_gene: TRBV28
abundance: -
CDR3nt: TGTGCCAGCAGTTTAAAGGGGGCGAGTGGCTACACCTTC
CDR3aa: CASSLKGASGYTF

d_gene: -
j_gene: TRBJ2-7
v_gene: TRBV27
abundance: few
CDR3nt: TGTGCCAGCAGTCTAGGGACGCCCGCAAATGGTATGCGAAAAGACGAGCAGTACTTC
CDR3aa: CASSLGTPANGMRKDEQYF

d_gene: -
j_gene: TRBJ2-5
v_gene: TRBV14
abundance: -
CDR3nt: TGTGCCAGCAGCCAAGATTGGAAAGTATGGGAGACCCAGTACTTC
CDR3aa: CASSQDWKVWETQYF

d_gene: TRBD1
j_gene: TRBJ2-5
v_gene: TRBV5-4
abundance: few
CDR3nt: TGTGCCAGCAGTTTCGGACAGGAGTACCAAGAGACCCAGTACTTC
CDR3aa: CASSFGQEYQETQYF

d_gene: -
j_gene: TRBJ2-1
v_gene: TRBV11-1
abundance: -
CDR3nt: TGTGCCAGCAGCTCCTCCCGGTCAGGCGGTGAGCAGTTCTTC
CDR3aa: CASSSSRSGGEQFF

d_gene: -
j_gene: TRBJ2-5
v_gene: TRBV25-1
abundance: -
CDR3nt: TGTGCCAGCAGTGGACAGGGCGGGAGGTACTTC
CDR3aa: CASSGQGGRYF

d_gene: TRBD2
j_gene: TRBJ2-1
v_gene: TRBV20-1
abundance: many
CDR3nt: TGCAGTGCTAGGCGCCTAGCGGGGATCTACAATGAGCAGTTCTTC
CDR3aa: CSARRLAGIYNEQFF

d_gene: -
j_gene: TRBJ2-5
v_gene: TRBV7-7
abundance: -
CDR3nt: TGTGCCAGCAGCCGGGCGATTGGCGGGAAGAAAGAGACCCAGTACTTC
CDR3aa: CASSRAIGGKKETQYF

d_gene: -
j_gene: TRBJ1-4
v_gene: TRBV28
abundance: few
CDR3nt: TGTGCCAGCAGTGGTACACAGGGATCCTTTGGAAAACTGTTTTTT
CDR3aa: CASSGTQGSFGKLFF

d_gene: TRBD1
j_gene: TRBJ1-6
v_gene: TRBV4-1
abundance: few
CDR3nt: TGCGCCAGCAGCCAAGGACAGGGGATTTCCTATAATTCACCCCTCCACTTT
CDR3aa: CASSQGQGISYNSPLHF

d_gene: TRBD1
j_gene: TRBJ1-6
v_gene: TRBV20-1
abundance: -
CDR3nt: TGCAGTGCTTCAGGACAGGGGGCTTCCGGGGGGGTCGAAACCCTCCACTTT
CDR3aa: CSASGQGASGGVETLHF

d_gene: -
j_gene: TRBJ2-7
v_gene: TRBV5-1
abundance: few
CDR3nt: TGCGCCAGCAGCGTGGGACTCTCCGGGCCGATCTACGAGCAGTACTTC
CDR3aa: CASSVGLSGPIYEQYF

d_gene: TRBD1
j_gene: TRBJ2-7
v_gene: TRBV20-1
abundance: few
CDR3nt: TGCAGTGCTAGAACCGACAGGGCCGCCGAGCAGTACTTC
CDR3aa: CSARTDRAAEQYF

d_gene: -
j_gene: TRBJ2-7
v_gene: TRBV10-3
abundance: few
CDR3nt: TGTGCCATCAGTGGTACAGGCCGAATCTACGAGCAGTACTTC
CDR3aa: CAISGTGRIYEQYF

d_gene: TRBD2
j_gene: TRBJ2-7
v_gene: TRBV12-3/TRBV12-4
abundance: -
CDR3nt: TGTGCCAGCAGTTCCAAGCGGGAGTCCCTATTACTTTACGGTGAGCAGTACTTC
CDR3aa: CASSSKRESLLLYGEQYF

d_gene: TRBD2
j_gene: TRBJ2-7
v_gene: TRBV20-1
abundance: many
CDR3nt: TGCAGCGCTAGCGGGAGTTACGAGCAGTACTTC
CDR3aa: CSASGSYEQYF

d_gene: TRBD2
j_gene: TRBJ2-1
v_gene: TRBV29-1
abundance: -
CDR3nt: TGCAGCGTTGAGGGCGGGGGGCGGGAAAATGAGCAGTTCTTC
CDR3aa: CSVEGGGRENEQFF

d_gene: TRBD2
j_gene: TRBJ2-1
v_gene: TRBV20-1
abundance: -
CDR3nt: TGCAGTGCTAGAGCGACTAGCGGCTACAATGAGCAGTTCTTC
CDR3aa: CSARATSGYNEQFF

d_gene: -
j_gene: TRBJ2-3
v_gene: TRBV20-1
abundance: many
CDR3nt: TGCAGTGCTAGTGAGAGGCCGTGGAACACAGATACGCAGTATTTT
CDR3aa: CSASERPWNTDTQYF

d_gene: -
j_gene: TRBJ2-5
v_gene: TRBV25-1
abundance: -
CDR3nt: TGTGCCAGCAATATAAGGGGGACCCAGTACTTC
CDR3aa: CASNIRGTQYF